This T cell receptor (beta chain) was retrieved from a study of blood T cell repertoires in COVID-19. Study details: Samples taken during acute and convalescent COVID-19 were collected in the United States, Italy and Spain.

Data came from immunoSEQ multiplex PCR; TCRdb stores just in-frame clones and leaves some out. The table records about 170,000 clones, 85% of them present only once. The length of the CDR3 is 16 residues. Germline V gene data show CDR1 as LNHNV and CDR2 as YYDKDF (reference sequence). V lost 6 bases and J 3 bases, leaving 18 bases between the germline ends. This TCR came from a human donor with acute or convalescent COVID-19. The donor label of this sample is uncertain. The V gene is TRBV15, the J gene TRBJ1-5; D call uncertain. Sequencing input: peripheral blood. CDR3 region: CATRDGPGDNNQPQHF. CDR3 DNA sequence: TGTGCCACCAGAGACGGGCCCGGGGATAACAATCAGCCCCAGCATTTT.